This note documents a single TCR beta chain sequence. Its antigen is unknown. The ends lost 9 bases at V and 5 bases at J; junction bases unmatched: 6. The CDR3 consists of 14 residues. Germline V lookup: CDR1 SNHLY, CDR2 FYNNEI. Repertoires were generated with immunoSEQ multiplex PCR, while TCRdb's copy carries only in-frame clones and drops some. The sample holds fewer than 100,000 clones; around four fifths are singletons and the top ten take under 0.85%. Patients with chemo-refractory metastatic non-small-cell lung cancer received focal radiation plus CTLA-4 blockade with ipilimumab. The sample comes from a study of radiotherapy plus CTLA-4 blockade in lung cancer. As for the study in general: For 15% to 20% of patients, objective responses occurred, and approximately 30% had disease control.

Overall study results and limits: TCR clones of tumor origin grew in blood after radiotherapy plus ipilimumab. Early clonal dynamics of blood T cells, together with interferon-beta, were reported as the best response predictor.

This TCR was sampled from a human donor with non-small cell lung cancer who had stable disease on radiotherapy plus ipilimumab. The material was peripheral blood, obtained from a patient treated with radiotherapy plus ipilimumab. The chain joins TRBV2 to TRBJ2-2, with 10 positions matching TRBD2. CDR3 region: CASGQREGTGELFF. DNA for the CDR3: TGTGCCAGTGGACAGCGGGAGGGTACCGGGGAGCTGTTTTTT.